Presented here are 15 T cell receptor beta chains from one specimen sequenced in a study of graft-versus-host responses after intestinal transplantation (dated by TCRdb to about 2021). These receptors have no identified antigens. The library was obtained by the immunoSEQ multiplex PCR assay. In its TCRdb copy, this immuneACCESS table keeps in-frame sequences only and misses some clones. Where compared with another copy, unresolved V genes explain less than half of these, and the others have no known cause. The sample table holds tens of thousands of clones, of which about 95% were seen once. The top ten hold around 0.19% of the sample. In light of the paper, this sample's time point label describes: cells obtained before transplantation from donor or recipient. The sample consisted of unstimulated CD4+ T cells sorted from spleen or lymph node cells, taken before transplant. All receptors come from a human donor who was the organ donor for an intestinal transplant.

The rearrangement joins TRBV7-3 to TRBJ2-2; 7 positions match TRBD1. Germline CDR1 is SGHTA and CDR2 is FQGTGA. The V segment lost 2 bases and the J segment 1 base; nucleotides outside the gene matches: 4. There are 16 residues in the CDR3. The CDR3 loop reads CASSLDGTENTGELFF. For the CDR3, the DNA is TGTGCCAGCAGCTTAGACGGGACAGAGAACACCGGGGAGCTGTTTTTT.

V and J are TRBV11-2 and TRBJ1-4; D may be TRBD1 (6 bases). Trimming pared 2 bases from V and 10 bases from J, leaving 11 bases between. Germline CDR1 and CDR2: SGHAT and FQNNGV. The CDR3 consists of 13 residues. CDR3 DNA sequence: TGTGCCAGCAGCTTACAGGGGTACGGAAAACTGTTTTTT. Its protein product is CASSLQGYGKLFF.

The V and J genes are TRBV6-1 and TRBJ1-5; D remains unclear. V shed 0 bases and J shed 0 bases, with 12 bases lying between them. The CDR3 loop spans 17 amino acids. Germline CDR1 and CDR2: MNHNS and SASEGT. The CDR3 loop is CASSEARAYDSNQPQHF. In DNA form, the CDR3 reads TGTGCCAGCAGTGAAGCTAGGGCGTACGATAGCAATCAGCCCCAGCATTTT.

CDR3 coding DNA: TGTGCCTACCACAGGGGTGGCACTGAAGCTTTCTTT. This encodes CAYHRGGTEAFF. The chain carries TRBV30 and TRBJ1-1, with 7 nucleotides matching TRBD1. The CDR3 runs to 12 residues. V shed 7 bases, J shed 4 bases, and the junction held 6 bases outside the gene matches. Germline values: CDR1 GTSNPN, CDR2 SVGIG (reference sequence).

The chain joins TRBV18 to TRBJ1-3; the match to TRBD1 covers 8 bases. CDR1 and CDR2 (germline): KGHSH, LQKENI. V lost 3 bases to trimming and J lost 2 bases; unmatched junction nucleotides: 0. The CDR3 totals 14 residues. CDR3 nucleotides: TGTGCCAGCTCACCGGACAGGGCTGGAAACACCATATATTTT. Protein sequence: CASSPDRAGNTIYF. Full variable domain (remainder filled in from reference TRBV18 and TRBJ1-3): NAGVMQNPRHLVRRRGQEARLRCSPMKGHSHVYWYRQLPEEGLKFMVYLQKENIIDESGMPKERFSAEFPKEGPSILRIQQVVRGDSAAYFCASSPDRAGNTIYFGEGSWLTVV.

This chain uses TRBV2 with TRBJ1-5, with TRBD1 identical over 7 bases. The germline V gene encodes CDR1 SNHLY and CDR2 FYNNEI. This CDR3 is built from 14 residues. Unmatched junction bases numbered 9, after V lost 6 bases and J lost 7 bases. The CDR3 reads CASRRGTVDQPQHF. The CDR3 bases are TGTGCCAGCAGGAGAGGGACAGTTGACCAGCCCCAGCATTTT.

The chain recombines TRBV5-6 with TRBJ2-5, with 7 bases aligning to TRBD1. The CDR3 runs 13 residues. The V and J ends lost 4 bases and 2 bases, in that order; junction bases with no gene match: 2. Germline values: CDR1 SGHDT, CDR2 YYEEEE. CDR3 residues: CASSRQGQETQYF. The CDR3 DNA reads as TGTGCCAGCAGCCGACAGGGTCAAGAGACCCAGTACTTC.

This chain uses TRBV30 with TRBJ1-4; TRBD1 agrees at 7 bases. Trimming at V came to 3 bases and at J to 3 bases, leaving 7 bases not matched to a gene. The CDR3 has 15 amino acids. Germline V gene data show CDR1 as GTSNPN and CDR2 as SVGIG (reference sequence). CDR3 loop: CAWRHQGGANEKLFF. CDR3 nucleotide sequence: TGTGCCTGGAGACACCAGGGGGGGGCTAATGAAAAACTGTTTTTT.

This clone was observed once. V usage is TRBV5-4 and J usage is TRBJ2-1, with 7 bases fitting TRBD2. This CDR3 comprises 15 residues. Trimming at V came to 0 bases and at J to 6 bases, leaving 6 bases not matched to a gene. Germline CDR1 reads SGHNT; CDR2 reads YYREEE (reference sequence). CDR3 nucleotide sequence: TGTGCCAGCAGCTTGGTTGGGGGGGGTTCCAATGAGCAGTTCTTC. It yields the protein CASSLVGGGSNEQFF.

This chain joins TRBV2 and TRBJ2-4; 7 bases align to TRBD1. CDR1 and CDR2 from the germline V gene are SNHLY and FYNNEI. V lost 4 bases and J lost 7; bases outside the gene matches: 10. The CDR3 contains 15 residues. The chain's CDR3 is CASSVDRAQKNIQYF. CDR3 bases: TGTGCCAGCAGTGTAGACAGGGCACAGAAGAACATTCAGTACTTC.

The J gene is TRBJ1-5, the V gene TRBV30; 11 nucleotides match TRBD1. V was pared by 4 bases and J by 3 bases, with 5 bases of the junction left unmatched. CDR3 length equals 15 residues. Germline CDR1 GTSNPN, CDR2 SVGIG (reference sequence). CDR3: CAWKRTGGNNQPQHF. The CDR3 region has the DNA TGTGCCTGGAAAAGGACAGGGGGCAACAATCAGCCCCAGCATTTT.

This clone came up once. Other DNA sequences from this sample encode an identical CDR3 as well. The gene calls are TRBV7-9 and TRBJ1-1; no definite D call. Germline V CDR1 and CDR2: SEHNR, FQNEAQ (reference sequence). V lost 2 bases to trimming and J lost 2 bases, with 6 bases between them. CDR3 length equals 13 residues. The CDR3, as DNA: TGTGCCAGCAGCTTACTCGGAAACACTGAAGCTTTCTTT. It specifies CASSLLGNTEAFF.

The chain uses TRBV27 and TRBJ2-3; D is perhaps TRBD2 (5 bases). The CDR3 covers 14 residues. V was clipped by 3 bases and J by 2 bases, with 9 bases between them. The germline V gene encodes CDR1 MNHEY and CDR2 SMNVEV (reference sequence). CDR3 DNA: TGTGCCAGCAGTTTCGGGGATTTCACAGATACGCAGTATTTT. Protein product: CASSFGDFTDTQYF.

The chain joins TRBV2 to TRBJ2-2; the match to TRBD1 covers 11 bases. The CDR3 runs 16 residues. Looked up from germline, CDR1 is SNHLY and CDR2 is FYNNEI. Losses at the gene ends were 7 bases for V and 0 bases for J; bases not matched to a gene: 4. For the CDR3, the DNA is TGTGCCAGCAATGGACAGGGGGCTGCGAACACCGGGGAGCTGTTTTTT. This codes for CASNGQGAANTGELFF.

The chain combines TRBV7-2 with TRBJ2-7; no clear D. The CDR3 is 15 residues long. The V gene lost 1 base and the J gene lost 1 base, with 11 bases spanning the gap. The germline CDR1 and CDR2 sequences are SGHTA and FQGNSA. The CDR3 DNA follows: TGTGCCAGCAGCTTAGGGGGTGTACCATCCTACGAGCAGTACTTC. Translation gives CASSLGGVPSYEQYF.